Following are 16 T cell receptor beta chains from one sample sequenced in a study of PD-L1 blockade in urothelial cancer. The table came from immunoSEQ multiplex PCR; TCRdb's copy has only in-frame clones and leaves some out. This table holds some 40,000 clones, around nine tenths found once. Sample: PBMCs, taken around atezolizumab (anti-PD-L1) treatment. The receptors shown here come from a man aged 65 to 79 with urothelial cancer.

The gene calls are TRBV9 and TRBJ1-2, with 7 bases fitting TRBD1. CDR1 is SGDLS and CDR2 is YYNGEE in the germline V gene. The CDR3 contains 14 residues. Unmatched junction bases numbered 9, after V lost 6 bases and J lost 4 bases. CDR3 amino acids: CASTGGQGRYGYTF. The CDR3 region has the DNA TGTGCCAGCACAGGGGGGCAGGGGCGCTATGGCTACACCTTC.

The gene calls are TRBV5-1 and TRBJ2-4, with D unresolved. Germline V gene sequence: CDR1 SGHRS, CDR2 YFSETQ. Trimming left V 0 bases short and J 5 bases short, with 9 bases between. The CDR3 has 14 amino acids. The CDR3 DNA follows: TGCGCCAGCAGCTTGGAGGCAGGTGAAAACATTCAGTACTTC. Encoded protein: CASSLEAGENIQYF.

CDR3 amino acids: CSVGRSTEAFF. CDR3 bases: TGCAGCGTTGGGCGGAGCACTGAAGCTTTCTTT. The chain combines TRBV29-1 with TRBJ1-1; D not resolved. The CDR3 is 11 residues long. CDR1 and CDR2 (germline): SQVTM, ANQGSEA. Deletions cut 4 bases from V and 4 bases from J, with 7 bases between. The whole variable domain, filled in from reference TRBV29-1 and TRBJ1-1, reads SAVISQKPSRDICQRGTSLTIQCQVDSQVTMMFWYRQQPGQSLTLIATANQGSEATYESGFVIDKFPISRPNLTFSTLTVSNMSPEDSSIYLCSVGRSTEAFFGQGTRLTVV.

The chain joins TRBV11-1 to TRBJ2-4; TRBD2 agrees at 15 bases. The CDR3 sequence is 16 residues long. Per the germline V gene, CDR1 is SGHAT and CDR2 is FQDESV (reference sequence). The V gene end was trimmed by 3 bases and the J gene end by 7 bases; junction bases not matched to a gene: 4. Written as DNA, the CDR3 is TGTGCCAGCAGCTTGGGACTAGCGGGAGGAGGCAACATTCAGTACTTC. Translating gives CASSLGLAGGGNIQYF.

CDR3 loop: CASGDRGNNEQFF. As DNA, the CDR3 is TGTGCCAGCGGAGACAGGGGTAACAATGAGCAGTTCTTC. The chain couples TRBV7-9 to TRBJ2-1; 8 bases are shared with TRBD1. The CDR3 length is 13 residues. Germline V CDR1 and CDR2: SEHNR, FQNEAQ (reference sequence). V gave up 8 bases and J gave up 5 bases; unmatched junction bases: 5.

V is TRBV19 and J is TRBJ2-7, with 13 bases matching TRBD2. CDR1 and CDR2 from the germline V gene are LNHDA and SQIVND (reference sequence). V lost 5 bases to trimming and J lost 0 bases; unmatched junction nucleotides: 4. This CDR3 is built from 16 residues. The chain's CDR3 is CASSPRTSGSSYEQYF. The CDR3 DNA sequence: TGTGCCAGTAGTCCTCGGACTAGCGGGAGCTCCTACGAGCAGTACTTC.

This CDR3 is CASSLQTRGPRDEQYF. The CDR3 DNA is TGTGCCAGCAGCTTACAGACTAGAGGACCTCGCGACGAGCAGTACTTC. The chain uses TRBV11-2 and TRBJ2-7, with D possibly being TRBD2 (6 bases). CDR3 length: 16 amino acids. The V end lost 2 bases, the J end lost 5 bases, and 19 bases lay between the germline ends. Germline loops: CDR1 SGHAT, CDR2 FQNNGV.

This chain links TRBV6-4 with TRBJ1-1; D is undetermined. The CDR3 has 13 residues. Germline CDR1 is MRHNA and CDR2 is SNTAGT. Trimming removed 4 bases from V and 5 bases from J, with 11 bases in between. The DNA for the CDR3 is TGTGCCAGCAGTGGAGTTGGGCAGACTGAAGCTTTCTTT. Translating gives CASSGVGQTEAFF.

This CDR3 is CASTKGGTGSHEQYF. CDR3 DNA sequence: TGTGCCAGCACAAAGGGAGGGACAGGGTCACACGAGCAGTACTTC. The chain joins TRBV28 to TRBJ2-7, with 9 bases aligning to TRBD1. Germline trimming cut 7 bases from V and 5 bases from J; bases unmatched to any gene: 12. CDR1 MDHEN and CDR2 SYDVKM come from the germline V gene. The CDR3 totals 15 residues.

The chain recombines TRBV7-9 with TRBJ1-2; 7 bases fit TRBD1. The ends lost 5 bases at V and 4 bases at J; junction bases unmatched: 4. The V gene's germline CDR1 is SEHNR and CDR2 FQNEAQ (reference sequence). This CDR3 comprises 13 residues. DNA of the CDR3: TGTGCCAGCAGCATGGGACAGCCCTATGGCTACACCTTC. This sequence encodes CASSMGQPYGYTF.

The chain joins TRBV5-1 to TRBJ1-6, with TRBD1 matching over 8 bases. Germline V gene lookup returns CDR1 SGHRS and CDR2 YFSETQ. This CDR3 comprises 16 residues. V trimming: 0 bases; J trimming: 5 bases; junction bases outside the gene matches: 4. CDR3 in DNA: TGCGCCAGCAGCTTGGGATCAGGGGGCAATAATTCACCCCTCCACTTT. Protein product: CASSLGSGGNNSPLHF.

This chain links TRBV5-8 with TRBJ1-1, with no clear D. V was shortened by 5 bases and J by 1 base, with 9 bases between the two germline ends. The CDR3 is made up of 13 amino acids. Germline CDR1 SGHTS, CDR2 YDEGEE. As DNA, the CDR3 is TGTGCCAGCAGTCCTACTCCGAACACTGAAGCTTTCTTT. Encoded protein: CASSPTPNTEAFF.

The DNA of the CDR3 is TGTGCCAGCAGTTTTGCACAGGGTAATGGCCAGCCCCAGCATTTT. It encodes CASSFAQGNGQPQHF. The gene calls are TRBV28 and TRBJ1-5; the D gene is possibly TRBD1 (6 bases). The V end was cut by 3 bases, the J end by 7 bases, with 16 bases between. Germline V gene lookup returns CDR1 MDHEN and CDR2 SYDVKM. The CDR3 consists of 15 residues. The complete variable domain, with remaining parts taken from reference TRBV28 and TRBJ1-5, reads DVKVTQSSRYLVKRTGEKVFLECVQDMDHENMFWYRQDPGLGLRLIYFSYDVKMKEKGDIPEGYSVSREKKERFSLILESASTNQTSMYLCASSFAQGNGQPQHFGDGTRLSIL.

The chain carries TRBV6-5 and TRBJ1-5; a weak D match, TRBD1 (5 bases). CDR3 length: 14 amino acids. The germline V gene encodes CDR1 MNHEY and CDR2 SVGAGI. The ends were cut back, 6 bases at V and 6 bases at J, with 15 bases in the middle. The CDR3 is CASSPGGIGQPQHF. In DNA, the CDR3 is TGTGCCAGCAGCCCCGGGGGGATCGGTCAGCCCCAGCATTTT.

This clone was seen a single time. The chain combines TRBV18 with TRBJ2-1; TRBD2 matches at 13 bases. The junction had 2 bases not matched to a gene; V was cut back by 2 bases and J by 7 bases. The germline CDR1 and CDR2 sequences are KGHSH and LQKENI. CDR3 length equals 15 residues. CDR3: CASSPGTSGTNEQFF. The CDR3 DNA follows: TGTGCCAGCTCACCAGGGACTAGCGGGACAAATGAGCAGTTCTTC.

The genes are TRBV7-3 and TRBJ2-1, with 11 bases that match TRBD2. There are 17 residues in the CDR3. Germline values: CDR1 SGHTA, CDR2 FQGTGA. Trimming removed 3 bases from V and 0 bases from J; junction bases left unmatched: 4. The CDR3 coding sequence is TGTGCCAGCAGCTTTAGAACTAGCGGGAGCTCCTACAATGAGCAGTTCTTC. Its protein is CASSFRTSGSSYNEQFF.